Each of the 23 T cell receptor beta chains below was sequenced from the same sample in a study of early T cells in non-severe SARS-CoV-2 infection. TCRdb ran MiXCR on the 5' RACE reads and lists one entry per CDR3 protein. The profile shows some 75,000 distinct CDR3 sequences, roughly 15% of them singletons. The sample was whole blood. These receptors were collected from an adult who was a healthcare worker with PCR-confirmed SARS-CoV-2 infection or an uninfected control (not recorded which).

This clonotype was seen ten or more times. The chain links TRBV27 to TRBJ2-3, with 7 positions matching TRBD2. CDR1 and CDR2 (germline): MNHEY, SMNVEV (reference sequence). CDR3 length: 18 amino acids. V shed 2 bases and J 1 base; nucleotides not matched to a gene: 12. CDR3 sequence (DNA): TGTGCCAGCAGTTTAGAGCTAGGCGGGGGAAGGGGCACAGATACGCAGTATTTT. It specifies CASSLELGGGRGTDTQYF.

The genes are TRBV11-2 and TRBJ2-1; D not resolved. The V end was cut by 3 bases, the J end by 6 bases, with 9 bases between. The CDR3 totals 13 residues. Germline lookup yields CDR1 SGHAT and CDR2 FQNNGV. The CDR3 loop reads CASSFRSSNEQFF. In DNA, the CDR3 is TGTGCCAGCAGCTTCCGGAGTAGCAATGAGCAGTTCTTC. Based on the CDR3 plus reference TRBV11-2 and TRBJ2-1, the full variable domain is EAGVAQSPRYKIIEKRQSVAFWCNPISGHATLYWYQQILGQGPKLLIQFQNNGVVDDSQLPKDRFSAERLKGVDSTLKIQPAKLEDSAVYLCASSFRSSNEQFFGPGTRLTVL.

In this sample, this clonotype turned up a few times. V and J are TRBV5-1 and TRBJ2-2, with D perhaps TRBD2 (6 bases). Germline CDR1 SGHRS, CDR2 YFSETQ. Trimming cost V 3 bases and J 0 bases, with 12 bases left between them. CDR3 length: 16 amino acids. The CDR3 loop is CASSSTRGTNTGELFF. In nucleotides, the CDR3 is TGCGCCAGCAGCTCGACACGGGGGACGAACACCGGGGAGCTGTTTTTT.

This clonotype was seen ten or more times. This chain links TRBV11-2 with TRBJ2-1, with D hard to call. Germline V gene data show CDR1 as SGHAT and CDR2 as FQNNGV. The CDR3 loop spans 13 amino acids. V lost 5 bases to trimming and J lost 7 bases, with 12 bases between them. The CDR3 DNA reads TGTGCCAGCAGCGAAGGTTTTGGGAATGAGCAGTTCTTC. Its translation: CASSEGFGNEQFF.

This clonotype was seen a handful of times. The chain is built from TRBV7-2 and TRBJ2-2; D perhaps matches TRBD2 (6 bases). CDR1 is SGHTA and CDR2 is FQGNSA in the germline V gene. The CDR3 runs 17 residues. Trimming removed 2 bases at V and 0 bases at J, with 13 bases between. DNA of the CDR3: TGTGCCAGCAGCTTATCGGCGCGGGGATCGAACACCGGGGAGCTGTTTTTT. Translating gives CASSLSARGSNTGELFF.

This sequence joins TRBV27 and TRBJ2-3; TRBD2 matches 8 bases. Germline lookup yields CDR1 MNHEY and CDR2 SMNVEV (reference sequence). V shed 9 bases and J 2 bases; nucleotides not matched to a gene: 13. The CDR3 has 16 residues. CDR3 sequence: CARRTQAGANTDTQYF. The CDR3 DNA sequence: TGTGCCAGACGGACCCAAGCGGGGGCCAACACAGATACGCAGTATTTT.

This clonotype was seen repeatedly, ten times or more. The V and J genes are TRBV30 and TRBJ2-4; TRBD1 matches at 8 bases. Losses at the gene ends were 4 bases for V and 8 bases for J; bases not matched to a gene: 10. This CDR3 has 14 residues. Germline V gene sequence: CDR1 GTSNPN, CDR2 SVGIG (reference sequence). CDR3 nucleotide sequence: TGTGCCTGGAACCCTGGACAGGGTGGGGACATTCAGTACTTC. Its translation is CAWNPGQGGDIQYF.

There are many counts of this clonotype. The gene calls are TRBV29-1 and TRBJ1-4, with 7 bases lining up with TRBD1. Looked up from germline, CDR1 is SQVTM and CDR2 is ANQGSEA. V gave up 2 bases and J gave up 8 bases; unmatched junction bases: 5. CDR3 size: 13 residues. CDR3 DNA sequence: TGCAGCGTTGAAACAGGGGTAGACGAAAAACTGTTTTTT. Translating gives CSVETGVDEKLFF.

This clonotype was observed a few times. This chain uses TRBV25-1 with TRBJ1-2; D not certain. Germline lookup yields CDR1 MGHDK and CDR2 SYGVNS. V lost 2 bases, J lost 5 bases, and 6 bases lay in between. The CDR3 spans 12 residues. CDR3 protein: CASSESAYGYTF. The CDR3 DNA reads TGTGCCAGCAGTGAAAGTGCATATGGCTACACCTTC.

This clonotype has a handful of counts. This sequence joins TRBV20-1 and TRBJ1-5; D possibly corresponds to TRBD1 (5 bases). The CDR3 length is 14 residues. Trimming shortened V by 0 bases and J by 0 bases, and 6 bases separated the two germline ends. Germline V gene sequence: CDR1 DFQATT, CDR2 SNEGSKA (reference sequence). CDR3 nucleotides: TGCAGTGCTAGAGAGGGGGGTAGCAATCAGCCCCAGCATTTT. It is translated as CSAREGGSNQPQHF.

This rearrangement joins TRBV7-2 to TRBJ1-1; TRBD1 matches at 7 bases. The CDR3 contains 16 residues. The V segment lost 0 bases and the J segment 1 base; nucleotides outside the gene matches: 5. The germline CDR1 and CDR2 sequences are SGHTA and FQGNSA. For the CDR3, the DNA is TGTGCCAGCAGCTTAGCTGGGACAGCCCCGAACACTGAAGCTTTCTTT. Translating it yields CASSLAGTAPNTEAFF.

This chain connects TRBV9 to TRBJ2-7, with TRBD1 identical over 7 bases. The CDR3 spans 15 residues. The V and J ends lost 0 bases and 6 bases, in that order; junction bases with no gene match: 9. Germline values: CDR1 SGDLS, CDR2 YYNGEE. CDR3 nucleotide sequence: TGTGCCAGCAGCGTAGCCAGGGACAGAGCCAGCGAGCAGTACTTC. Protein: CASSVARDRASEQYF.

This chain links TRBV6-1 with TRBJ2-3; possibly TRBD1 for D (6 bases). Trimming took off 8 bases at V and 2 bases at J, with 14 bases between the two ends. Germline lookup yields CDR1 MNHNS and CDR2 SASEGT. This CDR3 is 14 amino acids long. This chain's CDR3 is CASGKQGITDTQYF. DNA of the CDR3: TGTGCCAGCGGAAAACAGGGCATCACAGATACGCAGTATTTT.

In this sample, this clonotype turned up many times. V and J are TRBV7-9 and TRBJ2-2; 8 nucleotides agree with TRBD2. The germline CDR1 and CDR2 sequences are SEHNR and FQNEAQ (reference sequence). This CDR3 is built from 19 residues. The ends lost 5 bases at V and 2 bases at J; junction bases unmatched: 16. The CDR3 DNA is TGTGCCAGCAGCCCACCGTCCTGGTGGCGGGGGGCAAACACCGGGGAGCTGTTTTTT. It yields the protein CASSPPSWWRGANTGELFF. Filled out from reference TRBV7-9 and TRBJ2-2, the complete variable domain reads DTGVSQNPRHKITKRGQNVTFRCDPISEHNRLYWYRQTLGQGPEFLTYFQNEAQLEKSRLLSDRFSAERPKGSFSTLEIQRTEQGDSAMYLCASSPPSWWRGANTGELFFGEGSRLTVL.

This sequence joins TRBV20-1 and TRBJ2-7; possible D gene TRBD2, 5 bases. The CDR3 loop spans 16 amino acids. Germline loops: CDR1 DFQATT, CDR2 SNEGSKA (reference sequence). Trimming left V 0 bases short and J 6 bases short, with 21 bases between. The CDR3 loop is CSARDMVFEGFGEQYF. The DNA of the CDR3 is TGCAGTGCTAGAGATATGGTTTTCGAGGGTTTTGGCGAGCAGTACTTC.

At least ten counts were recorded for this clonotype. J is TRBJ2-3 and V is TRBV6-4, with D possibly being TRBD1 (5 bases). Germline CDR1 reads MRHNA; CDR2 reads SNTAGT. V lost 4 bases to trimming and J lost 5 bases, with 16 bases between them. The CDR3 sequence is 15 residues long. The CDR3 nucleotides read TGTGCCAGCAGTGGGTCCCCAGGGTCCGGAGATACGCAGTATTTT. It encodes CASSGSPGSGDTQYF.

The genes are TRBV7-2 and TRBJ2-3, with no clear D. The V and J ends lost 1 base and 6 bases respectively, with 8 bases between them. The CDR3 covers 13 residues. Germline CDR1 reads SGHTA; CDR2 reads FQGNSA. CDR3 sequence reads: CASSLVLGDTQYF. DNA of the CDR3: TGTGCCAGCAGCTTAGTGCTGGGGGATACGCAGTATTTT.

This clonotype appeared once. The chain has TRBV6-2 or TRBV6-3 and TRBJ1-2; D possibly corresponds to TRBD1 (6 bases). The CDR3 consists of 17 residues. Trimming shortened V by 0 bases and J by 0 bases, and 14 bases separated the two germline ends. Germline loops: CDR1 MNHEY, CDR2 SVGEGT. The chain's CDR3 is CASSYSVDRPPNYGYTF. The CDR3 DNA sequence: TGTGCCAGCAGTTACTCCGTCGACAGGCCTCCTAACTATGGCTACACCTTC.

The chain uses TRBV6-5 and TRBJ1-1; D might be TRBD1 (6 bases). This CDR3 region has 13 residues. Trimming cost V 2 bases and J 4 bases, with 8 bases left between them. Looked up from germline, CDR1 is MNHEY and CDR2 is SVGAGI. Here the CDR3 reads CASSYQTGTEAFF. Here the CDR3 DNA reads TGTGCCAGCAGTTACCAGACAGGCACTGAAGCTTTCTTT.

This clonotype was detected ten times or more. The chain employs TRBV3-1 and TRBJ1-6; D might be TRBD1 (6 bases). The germline V gene encodes CDR1 LGHDT and CDR2 YNNKEL (reference sequence). The length of the CDR3 is 17 residues. V was pared by 1 base and J by 4 bases, with 14 bases between. CDR3 in amino acids: CASSQVGRGGYNSPLHF. CDR3 nucleotide sequence: TGTGCCAGCAGCCAAGTTGGAAGGGGGGGGTATAATTCACCCCTCCACTTT.

This clonotype was counted at least ten times. The V gene is TRBV27, the J gene TRBJ1-2; perhaps TRBD1 as D (6 bases). The CDR3 has 19 amino acids. V lost 1 base, J lost 5 bases, and 26 bases lay in between. In germline, CDR1 is MNHEY, CDR2 SMNVEV (reference sequence). The CDR3 region has the DNA TGTGCCAGCAGTTTATTCCCCCCCCAAACAGGGACGGGGGATTATGGCTACACCTTC. It translates to CASSLFPPQTGTGDYGYTF.

This clonotype was found a few times. The chain joins TRBV6-1 to TRBJ2-1, with 7 bases identical to TRBD1. The CDR3 is 15 amino acids. J was trimmed by 5 bases and V by 7 bases; bases with no gene match: 11. Germline CDR1 and CDR2: MNHNS and SASEGT. The CDR3, as DNA: TGTGCCAGCATCAAACCCGGGACAGACCACAATGAGCAGTTCTTC. Its protein product is CASIKPGTDHNEQFF.

This clonotype was observed many times. The chain combines TRBV4-1 with TRBJ1-5, with TRBD1 matching over 8 bases. V gave up 1 base and J gave up 7 bases; unmatched junction bases: 6. In germline, CDR1 is MGHRA, CDR2 YSYEKL. The CDR3 extends over 15 amino acids. This CDR3 reads CASSQGGQGVQPQHF. CDR3 nucleotide sequence: TGCGCCAGCAGCCAAGGAGGACAGGGAGTCCAGCCCCAGCATTTT.